The 23 T cell receptor beta chains below were found in one sample sequenced in a study of Ad26.COV2.S vaccination and SARS-CoV-2 variants. The method was immunoSEQ multiplex PCR; TCRdb's version includes in-frame clones alone and lacks a portion of them. Of 300,000 to 350,000 clones listed, over 80% are singletons. Treatment of the sample: around 19 received Ad26.COV2.S at low or high dose, single or two shots; 5 received placebo; per-sample allocation not given. The samples were gathered on day 63 after the first injection of vaccine or placebo. The sequenced sample was peripheral blood, obtained in a trial of Ad26.COV2.S vaccine versus placebo. The receptors stem from a person aged 18-60 years who received the Ad26.COV2.S COVID-19 vaccine or a placebo.

V usage is TRBV3-1 (or the pseudogene TRBV3-2) and J usage is TRBJ1-3, with TRBD1 matching over 7 bases. The germline gives CDR1 LGHDT, CDR2 YNNKEL (reference sequence). CDR3 size: 15 residues. V was clipped by 3 bases and J by 4 bases; unmatched bases: 6. CDR3 nucleotide sequence: TGTGCCAGCAGCCAGAGGGGGCTTCCCGGAAACACCATATATTTT. This gives the protein CASSQRGLPGNTIYF.

This sequence joins TRBV18 and TRBJ2-2; 9 bases map to TRBD1. J was trimmed by 5 bases and V by 1 base; bases with no gene match: 11. CDR1 is KGHSH and CDR2 is LQKENI in the germline V gene. The CDR3 consists of 18 residues. CDR3 sequence: CASSPLPPGTGRTGELFF. The CDR3 DNA follows: TGTGCCAGCTCACCACTCCCCCCCGGGACAGGGAGAACCGGGGAGCTGTTTTTT.

Notes on this clone: This CDR3 is also generated by other DNA sequences in the sample. The V gene is TRBV7-9, the J gene TRBJ1-2, with D tentatively TRBD1 (6 bases). Germline V gene lookup returns CDR1 SEHNR and CDR2 FQNEAQ (reference sequence). V was trimmed by 8 bases and J by 6 bases, leaving 13 bases between them. The CDR3 has 12 amino acids. The DNA of the CDR3 is TGTGCCAGCTCCCTAGGGGGAAATGGCTACACCTTC. Translation: CASSLGGNGYTF.

The gene calls are TRBV4-2 and TRBJ2-5, with 9 nucleotides matching TRBD2. This CDR3 has 16 residues. V dropped 0 bases and J dropped 6; count of bases not matched to a gene: 8. Germline V gives CDR1 LGHNA, CDR2 YNFKEQ. The CDR3 sequence is CASSQEAASGVKTQYF. The CDR3 coding sequence is TGTGCCAGCAGCCAAGAGGCCGCTAGCGGGGTGAAGACCCAGTACTTC.

V and J are TRBV7-8 and TRBJ1-1, with D maybe TRBD1 (5 bases). The germline V and J ends were trimmed by 1 base and 4 bases, with 13 bases remaining between them. Germline-derived CDR1 and CDR2 are SGHVS and FQNEAQ. The CDR3 has 15 residues. The DNA for the CDR3 is TGTGCCAGCAGCTTAGACCCCGGGGCGGGCACTGAAGCTTTCTTT. Its protein is CASSLDPGAGTEAFF.

The V gene is TRBV21-1, the J gene TRBJ1-1. TRBV21-1 is flagged as a pseudogene. This CDR3 spans 12 amino acids. Here the CDR3 reads CASSRGPSRAFF. CDR3 sequence (DNA): TGTGCCAGCAGCAGGGGACCCTCCCGGGCTTTCTTT.

V and J are TRBV6-5 and TRBJ1-5; D may be TRBD1 (5 bases). The germline CDR1 and CDR2 sequences are MNHEY and SVGAGI. Between the trimmed V and J ends, which lost 6 bases and 9 bases, there was a span of 18 bases. The CDR3 extends over 14 amino acids. In nucleotides, the CDR3 is TGTGCCAGCAGGGCCGACAGAGAGATTTCGCCCCAGCATTTT. Protein product: CASRADREISPQHF.

The rearrangement uses TRBV4-1 and TRBJ2-6; unclear D gene. The germline CDR1 and CDR2 sequences are MGHRA and YSYEKL. The CDR3 is 19 residues long. V shed 0 bases and J shed 0 bases, with 15 bases lying between them. CDR3 region: CASSQDWEGPSSGANVLTF. The CDR3 bases are TGCGCCAGCAGCCAAGATTGGGAAGGGCCGAGCTCTGGGGCCAACGTCCTGACTTTC.

This rearrangement joins TRBV7-8 to TRBJ1-1; a weak D match, TRBD1 (6 bases). The V and J ends lost 2 bases and 1 base respectively, with 11 bases between them. The CDR3 runs 15 residues. Germline V CDR1 and CDR2: SGHVS, FQNEAQ. CDR3 nucleotides: TGTGCCAGCAGCTTATCGGACAGTAGGAACACTGAAGCTTTCTTT. It translates to CASSLSDSRNTEAFF. The full variable domain, in which reference TRBV7-8 and TRBJ1-1 provide the parts outside the CDR3, is GAGVSQSPRYKVAKRGQDVALRCDPISGHVSLFWYQQALGQGPEFLTYFQNEAQLDKSGLPSDRFFAERPEGSVSTLKIQRTQQEDSAVYLCASSLSDSRNTEAFFGQGTRLTVV.

This chain uses TRBV29-1 with TRBJ1-1; no firm D call. Germline lookup yields CDR1 SQVTM and CDR2 ANQGSEA. This CDR3 is 13 amino acids long. The ends were cut back, 4 bases at V and 5 bases at J, with 14 bases in the middle. The CDR3 loop is CSVVRQEGTEAFF. CDR3 bases: TGCAGCGTTGTTCGGCAGGAGGGAACTGAAGCTTTCTTT.

V usage is TRBV5-1 and J usage is TRBJ2-5; 7 nucleotides align to TRBD2. J lost 1 base, V lost 4 bases, and 4 bases had no gene match. The germline V gene encodes CDR1 SGHRS and CDR2 YFSETQ. The CDR3 has 14 residues. CDR3 nucleotide sequence: TGCGCCAGCAGCGGCGGGGGATCCCAAGAGACCCAGTACTTC. Its protein product is CASSGGGSQETQYF.

The chain is built from TRBV5-1 and TRBJ2-5; 9 bases align to TRBD1. The CDR3 runs to 16 residues. Germline assignment: CDR1 SGHRS and CDR2 YFSETQ. V shed 4 bases, J shed 1 base, and the junction held 8 bases outside the gene matches. For the CDR3, the DNA is TGCGCCAGCAGCCATCAGACAGGGGGAGGCCAAGAGACCCAGTACTTC. The encoded protein is CASSHQTGGGQETQYF.

This chain uses TRBV12-3 or TRBV12-4 with TRBJ1-2; D gene ambiguous. Between the trimmed V and J ends, which lost 3 bases and 8 bases, there was a span of 10 bases. This CDR3 comprises 12 residues. CDR3 amino acids: CASSFELEGYTF. DNA for the CDR3: TGTGCCAGCAGTTTTGAGTTGGAAGGCTACACCTTC.

This clone has just one count. The chain is built from TRBV29-1 and TRBJ2-3; tentatively, D is TRBD2 (6 bases). CDR1 and CDR2 (germline): SQVTM, ANQGSEA. Trimming took 2 bases from V and 7 from J, leaving 7 bases between them. The CDR3 loop spans 11 amino acids. The CDR3 protein is CSVERENTQYF. For the CDR3, the DNA is TGCAGCGTTGAACGGGAGAATACGCAGTATTTT.

In its sample, this clone was seen once. The chain couples TRBV5-5 to TRBJ2-1; D is unclear. The germline CDR1 and CDR2 sequences are SGHKS and YYEKEE (reference sequence). This CDR3 is 15 amino acids long. The V end lost 2 bases, the J end lost 6 bases, and 15 bases lay between the germline ends. The chain's CDR3 is CASSFIGSPSNEQFF. For the CDR3, the DNA is TGTGCCAGCAGCTTTATCGGAAGCCCGAGCAATGAGCAGTTCTTC.

On this clone itself: The same CDR3 also results from other DNA sequences found in this sample. The genes are TRBV11-2 and TRBJ2-7; no clear D. CDR1 is SGHAT and CDR2 is FQNNGV in the germline V gene. V was cut by 1 base and J by 3 bases, with 7 bases left in between. The CDR3 is 13 residues long. CDR3 coding DNA: TGTGCCAGCAGCTTAGCGGGCAGCTACGAGCAGTACTTC. Its protein is CASSLAGSYEQYF.

The chain employs TRBV29-1 and TRBJ1-1; the D gene is possibly TRBD1 (5 bases). From germline, CDR1 is SQVTM and CDR2 ANQGSEA. The length of the CDR3 is 13 residues. With 3 bases removed from V and 11 bases from J, the gap between germline ends came to 19 bases. CDR3 residues: CSVDHRDSSGAFF. CDR3 sequence (DNA): TGCAGCGTTGACCACCGGGACTCTTCTGGGGCTTTCTTT.

The V gene is TRBV27, the J gene TRBJ1-1; D remains ambiguous. The CDR3 has 14 residues. With 0 bases removed from V and 0 bases from J, the gap between germline ends came to 5 bases. Germline CDR1 reads MNHEY; CDR2 reads SMNVEV (reference sequence). Written as DNA, the CDR3 is TGTGCCAGCAGTTTATCCCGGGTGAACACTGAAGCTTTCTTT. This encodes CASSLSRVNTEAFF.

This clone was counted between two and nine times. J is TRBJ2-7 and V is TRBV7-2, with 9 bases lining up with TRBD1. Germline CDR1 reads SGHTA; CDR2 reads FQGNSA. V lost 5 bases and J lost 3; bases outside the gene matches: 5. The CDR3 loop spans 14 amino acids. The CDR3 DNA reads TGTGCCAGCAGCCCGGGGACAGGGATCTACGAGCAGTACTTC. This encodes CASSPGTGIYEQYF.

This chain connects TRBV7-9 to TRBJ1-4; D gene unclear. The germline CDR1 and CDR2 sequences are SEHNR and FQNEAQ (reference sequence). There are 16 residues in the CDR3. V was pared by 5 bases and J by 4 bases, with 17 bases between. Written as DNA, the CDR3 is TGTGCCAGCAGCGCTTCGTTGACGGATATTAATGAAAAACTGTTTTTT. It translates to CASSASLTDINEKLFF.

V and J are TRBV3-1 (or the pseudogene TRBV3-2) and TRBJ2-2; possibly TRBD2 for D (5 bases). The CDR3 has 15 amino acids. The germline CDR1 and CDR2 sequences are LGHDT and YNNKEL (reference sequence). Trimming cost V 6 bases and J 0 bases, with 11 bases left between them. The CDR3 coding sequence is TGTGCCAGCAGTCATAGCGTGGCGAACACCGGGGAGCTGTTTTTT. Amino acid sequence: CASSHSVANTGELFF.

The V and J genes are TRBV13 and TRBJ2-5; D gene ambiguous. The CDR3 has 11 residues. Trimming cost V 5 bases and J 2 bases, with 3 bases left between them. Germline V gives CDR1 PRHDT, CDR2 FYEKMQ (reference sequence). CDR3 sequence: CASSIQETQYF. The CDR3 nucleotides are TGTGCCAGCAGCATTCAAGAGACCCAGTACTTC. Filled out from reference TRBV13 and TRBJ2-5, the complete variable domain reads AAGVIQSPRHLIKEKRETATLKCYPIPRHDTVYWYQQGPGQDPQFLISFYEKMQSDKGSIPDRFSAQQFSDYHSELNMSSLELGDSALYFCASSIQETQYFGPGTRLLVL.

The V call is TRBV7-2, the J call TRBJ2-7, with TRBD2 matching 8 bases. With V trimmed by 1 base and J by 3 bases, 2 bases remained unmatched. This CDR3 comprises 14 residues. Germline V CDR1 and CDR2: SGHTA, FQGNSA. CDR3: CASSLEAGGYEQYF. In DNA form, the CDR3 reads TGTGCCAGCAGCTTAGAGGCGGGGGGCTACGAGCAGTACTTC.